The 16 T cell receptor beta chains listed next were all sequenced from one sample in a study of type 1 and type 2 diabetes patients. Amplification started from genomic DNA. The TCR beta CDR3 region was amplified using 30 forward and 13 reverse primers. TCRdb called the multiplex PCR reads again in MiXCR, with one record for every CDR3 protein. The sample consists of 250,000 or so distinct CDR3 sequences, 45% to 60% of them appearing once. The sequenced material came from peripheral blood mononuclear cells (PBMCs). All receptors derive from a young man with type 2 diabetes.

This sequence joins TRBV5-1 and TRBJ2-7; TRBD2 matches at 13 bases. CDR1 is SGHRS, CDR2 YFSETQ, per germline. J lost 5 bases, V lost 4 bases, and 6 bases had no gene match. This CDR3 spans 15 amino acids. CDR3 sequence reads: CASSHGLAGDHEQYF. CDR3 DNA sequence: TGCGCCAGCAGCCACGGACTAGCGGGAGACCACGAGCAGTACTTC.

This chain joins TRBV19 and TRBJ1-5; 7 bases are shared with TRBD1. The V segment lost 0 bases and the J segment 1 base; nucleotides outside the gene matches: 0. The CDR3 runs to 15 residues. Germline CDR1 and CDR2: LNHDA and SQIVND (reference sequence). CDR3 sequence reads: CASSIEQGSNQPQHF. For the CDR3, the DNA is TGTGCCAGTAGTATAGAACAGGGGAGCAATCAGCCCCAGCATTTT. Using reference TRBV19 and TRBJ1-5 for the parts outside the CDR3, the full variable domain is DGGITQSPKYLFRKEGQNVTLSCEQNLNHDAMYWYRQDPGQGLRLIYYSQIVNDFQKGDIAEGYSVSREKKESFPLTVTSAQKNPTAFYLCASSIEQGSNQPQHFGDGTRLSIL.

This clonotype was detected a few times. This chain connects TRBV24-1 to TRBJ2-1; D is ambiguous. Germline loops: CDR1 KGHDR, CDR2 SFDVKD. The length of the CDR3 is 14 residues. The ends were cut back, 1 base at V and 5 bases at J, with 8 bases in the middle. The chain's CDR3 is CATSDFSANNEQFF. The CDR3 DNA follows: TGTGCCACCAGTGATTTCAGTGCCAACAATGAGCAGTTCTTC.

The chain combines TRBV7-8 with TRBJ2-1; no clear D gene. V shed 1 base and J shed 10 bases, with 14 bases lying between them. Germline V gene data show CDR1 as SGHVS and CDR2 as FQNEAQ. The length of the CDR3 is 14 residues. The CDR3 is CASSLVPSTNEQFF. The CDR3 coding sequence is TGTGCCAGCAGCTTAGTTCCCAGCACAAACGAGCAGTTCTTC.

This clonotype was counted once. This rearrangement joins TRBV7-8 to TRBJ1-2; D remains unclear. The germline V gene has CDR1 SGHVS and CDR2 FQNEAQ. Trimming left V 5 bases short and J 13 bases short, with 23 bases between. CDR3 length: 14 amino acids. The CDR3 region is CASSTRRTDPMRTF. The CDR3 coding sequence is TGTGCCAGCAGCACCCGAAGGACGGACCCAATGCGCACCTTC.

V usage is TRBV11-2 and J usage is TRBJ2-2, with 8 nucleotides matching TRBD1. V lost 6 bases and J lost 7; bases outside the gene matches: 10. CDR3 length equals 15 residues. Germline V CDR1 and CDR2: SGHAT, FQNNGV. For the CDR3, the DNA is TGTGCCAGCAGAGCCTTGGACAGGGAGCACGGGGAGCTGTTTTTT. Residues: CASRALDREHGELFF.

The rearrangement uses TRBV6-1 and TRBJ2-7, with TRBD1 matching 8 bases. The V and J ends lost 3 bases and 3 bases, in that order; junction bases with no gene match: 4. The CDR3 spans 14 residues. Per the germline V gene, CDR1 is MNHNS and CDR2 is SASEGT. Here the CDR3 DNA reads TGTGCCAGCAGTGAGGGTGACAGGGGCTACGAGCAGTACTTC. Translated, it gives CASSEGDRGYEQYF.

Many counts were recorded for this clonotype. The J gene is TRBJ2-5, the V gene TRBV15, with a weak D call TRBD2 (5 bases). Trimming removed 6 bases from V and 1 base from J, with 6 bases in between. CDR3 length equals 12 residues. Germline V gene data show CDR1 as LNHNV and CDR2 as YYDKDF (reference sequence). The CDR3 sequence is CATRGVQETQYF. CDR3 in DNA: TGTGCCACCAGGGGAGTCCAAGAGACCCAGTACTTC.

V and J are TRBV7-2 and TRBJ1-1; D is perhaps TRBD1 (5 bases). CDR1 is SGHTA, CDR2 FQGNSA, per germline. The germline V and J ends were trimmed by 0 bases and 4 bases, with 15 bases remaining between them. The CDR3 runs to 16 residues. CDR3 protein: CASSLAGFGGGTEAFF. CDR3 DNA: TGTGCCAGCAGCTTAGCGGGCTTTGGGGGAGGCACTGAAGCTTTCTTT.

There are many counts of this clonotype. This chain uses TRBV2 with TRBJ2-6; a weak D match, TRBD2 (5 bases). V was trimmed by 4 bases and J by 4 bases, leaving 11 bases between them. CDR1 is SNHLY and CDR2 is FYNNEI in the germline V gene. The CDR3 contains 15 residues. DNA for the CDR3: TGTGCCAGCAGTGTGCTGGGGAGAGGGGCCAACGTCCTGACTTTC. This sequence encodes CASSVLGRGANVLTF.

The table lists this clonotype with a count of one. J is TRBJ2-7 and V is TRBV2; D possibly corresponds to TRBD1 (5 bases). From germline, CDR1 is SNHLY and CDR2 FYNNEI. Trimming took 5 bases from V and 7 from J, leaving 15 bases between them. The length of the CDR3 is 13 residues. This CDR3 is CASSLVARQEQYF. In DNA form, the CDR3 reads TGTGCCAGCAGTCTTGTCGCCCGACAGGAGCAGTACTTC.

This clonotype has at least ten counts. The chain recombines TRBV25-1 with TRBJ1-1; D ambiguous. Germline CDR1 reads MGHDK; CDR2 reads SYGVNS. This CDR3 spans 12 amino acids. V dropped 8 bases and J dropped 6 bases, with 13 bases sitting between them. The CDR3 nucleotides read TGTGCCAGCTCCCTCGGGAGTTCTGAAGCTTTCTTT. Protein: CASSLGSSEAFF.

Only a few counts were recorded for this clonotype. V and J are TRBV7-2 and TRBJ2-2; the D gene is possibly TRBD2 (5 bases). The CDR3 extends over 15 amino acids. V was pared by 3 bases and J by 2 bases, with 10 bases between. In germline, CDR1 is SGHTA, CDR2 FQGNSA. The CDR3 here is CASSFGLLNTGELFF. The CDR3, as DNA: TGTGCCAGCAGCTTTGGACTCTTAAACACCGGGGAGCTGTTTTTT. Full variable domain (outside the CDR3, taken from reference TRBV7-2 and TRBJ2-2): GAGVSQSPSNKVTEKGKDVELRCDPISGHTALYWYRQSLGQGLEFLIYFQGNSAPDKSGLPSDRFSAERTGGSVSTLTIQRTQQEDSAVYLCASSFGLLNTGELFFGEGSRLTVL.

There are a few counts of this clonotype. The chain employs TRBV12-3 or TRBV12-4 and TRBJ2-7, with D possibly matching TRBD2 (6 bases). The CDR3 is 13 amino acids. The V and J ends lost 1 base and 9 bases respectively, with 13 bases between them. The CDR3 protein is CASSLGGGWGQYF. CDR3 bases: TGTGCCAGCAGTTTAGGGGGAGGCTGGGGGCAGTACTTC.

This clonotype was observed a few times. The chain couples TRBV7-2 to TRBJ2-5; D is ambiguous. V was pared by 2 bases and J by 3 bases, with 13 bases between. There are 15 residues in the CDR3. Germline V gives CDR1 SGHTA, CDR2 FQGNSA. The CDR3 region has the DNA TGTGCCAGCAGCTTAAGGCCCCGGATAGAAGAGACCCAGTACTTC. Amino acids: CASSLRPRIEETQYF.

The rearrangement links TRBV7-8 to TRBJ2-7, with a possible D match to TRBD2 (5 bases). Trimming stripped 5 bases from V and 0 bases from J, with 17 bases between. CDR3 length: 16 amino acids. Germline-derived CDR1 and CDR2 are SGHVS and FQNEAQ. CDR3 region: CASSPWGERSSYEQYF. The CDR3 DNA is TGTGCCAGCAGCCCTTGGGGAGAGCGGAGCTCCTACGAGCAGTACTTC.